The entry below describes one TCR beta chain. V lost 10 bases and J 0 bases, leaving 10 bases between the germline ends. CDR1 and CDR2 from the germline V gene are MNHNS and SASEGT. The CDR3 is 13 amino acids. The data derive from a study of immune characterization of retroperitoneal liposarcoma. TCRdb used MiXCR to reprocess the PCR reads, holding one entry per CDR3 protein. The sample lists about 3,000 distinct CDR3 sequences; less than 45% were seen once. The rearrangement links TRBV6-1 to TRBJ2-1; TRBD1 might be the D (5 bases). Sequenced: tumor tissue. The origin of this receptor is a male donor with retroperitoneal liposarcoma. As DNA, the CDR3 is TGTGCCACCCGACAGAGCTCCTACAATGAGCAGTTCTTC. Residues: CATRQSSYNEQFF.